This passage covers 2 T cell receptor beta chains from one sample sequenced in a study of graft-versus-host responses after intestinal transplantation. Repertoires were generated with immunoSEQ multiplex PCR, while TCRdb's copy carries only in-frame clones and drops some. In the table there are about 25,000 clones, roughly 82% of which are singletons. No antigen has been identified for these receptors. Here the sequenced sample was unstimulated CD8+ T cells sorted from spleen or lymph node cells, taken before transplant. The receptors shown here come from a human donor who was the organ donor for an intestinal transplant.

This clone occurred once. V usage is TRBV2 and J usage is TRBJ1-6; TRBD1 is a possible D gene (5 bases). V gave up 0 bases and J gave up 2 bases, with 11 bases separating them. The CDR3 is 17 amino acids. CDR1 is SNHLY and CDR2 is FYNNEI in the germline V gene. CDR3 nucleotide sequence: TGTGCCAGCAGTGAAGCGCTTCGGGGGGCCTATAATTCACCCCTCCACTTT. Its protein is CASSEALRGAYNSPLHF.

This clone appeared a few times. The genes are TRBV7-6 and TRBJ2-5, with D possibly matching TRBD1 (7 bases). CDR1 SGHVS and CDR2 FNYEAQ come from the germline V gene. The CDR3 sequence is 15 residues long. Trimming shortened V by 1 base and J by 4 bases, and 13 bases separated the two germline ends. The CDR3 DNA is TGTGCCAGCAGCTTAGAGGCAGGGGGAGGAGAGACCCAGTACTTC. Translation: CASSLEAGGGETQYF. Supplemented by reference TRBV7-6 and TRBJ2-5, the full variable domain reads GAGVSQSPRYKVTKRGQDVALRCDPISGHVSLYWYRQALGQGPEFLTYFNYEAQQDKSGLPNDRFSAERPEGSISTLTIQRTEQRDSAMYRCASSLEAGGGETQYFGPGTRLLVL.